The present TCR beta chain was sequenced within a study of CD8 T cells in ankylosing spondylitis. Study results and caveats: Reportedly, disease-linked clones are significantly enriched in ankylosing spondylitis patients' matched synovial fluid. What appeared characteristic of ankylosing spondylitis blood was a TCR beta motif of 7 or 8 highly homologous variants.

A note on this clonotype: Its antigen is not known.

The germline V gene has CDR1 MNHEY and CDR2 SVGAGI. The ends were cut back, 2 bases at V and 5 bases at J, with 12 bases in the middle. The CDR3 length is 14 residues. TCRdb re-called the 5' RACE reads with MiXCR, one entry per CDR3 protein. The table records a few hundred thousand distinct CDR3 sequences, 20% to 25% of them present only once. The TCR comes from a male donor with ankylosing spondylitis. The chain employs TRBV6-5 and TRBJ1-1; D remains unclear. The source material was blood, either unsorted or a sorted T cell fraction (not recorded which). The CDR3 sequence: CASSYVGEETEAFF. CDR3 DNA: TGTGCCAGCAGTTACGTTGGGGAAGAGACTGAAGCTTTCTTT.